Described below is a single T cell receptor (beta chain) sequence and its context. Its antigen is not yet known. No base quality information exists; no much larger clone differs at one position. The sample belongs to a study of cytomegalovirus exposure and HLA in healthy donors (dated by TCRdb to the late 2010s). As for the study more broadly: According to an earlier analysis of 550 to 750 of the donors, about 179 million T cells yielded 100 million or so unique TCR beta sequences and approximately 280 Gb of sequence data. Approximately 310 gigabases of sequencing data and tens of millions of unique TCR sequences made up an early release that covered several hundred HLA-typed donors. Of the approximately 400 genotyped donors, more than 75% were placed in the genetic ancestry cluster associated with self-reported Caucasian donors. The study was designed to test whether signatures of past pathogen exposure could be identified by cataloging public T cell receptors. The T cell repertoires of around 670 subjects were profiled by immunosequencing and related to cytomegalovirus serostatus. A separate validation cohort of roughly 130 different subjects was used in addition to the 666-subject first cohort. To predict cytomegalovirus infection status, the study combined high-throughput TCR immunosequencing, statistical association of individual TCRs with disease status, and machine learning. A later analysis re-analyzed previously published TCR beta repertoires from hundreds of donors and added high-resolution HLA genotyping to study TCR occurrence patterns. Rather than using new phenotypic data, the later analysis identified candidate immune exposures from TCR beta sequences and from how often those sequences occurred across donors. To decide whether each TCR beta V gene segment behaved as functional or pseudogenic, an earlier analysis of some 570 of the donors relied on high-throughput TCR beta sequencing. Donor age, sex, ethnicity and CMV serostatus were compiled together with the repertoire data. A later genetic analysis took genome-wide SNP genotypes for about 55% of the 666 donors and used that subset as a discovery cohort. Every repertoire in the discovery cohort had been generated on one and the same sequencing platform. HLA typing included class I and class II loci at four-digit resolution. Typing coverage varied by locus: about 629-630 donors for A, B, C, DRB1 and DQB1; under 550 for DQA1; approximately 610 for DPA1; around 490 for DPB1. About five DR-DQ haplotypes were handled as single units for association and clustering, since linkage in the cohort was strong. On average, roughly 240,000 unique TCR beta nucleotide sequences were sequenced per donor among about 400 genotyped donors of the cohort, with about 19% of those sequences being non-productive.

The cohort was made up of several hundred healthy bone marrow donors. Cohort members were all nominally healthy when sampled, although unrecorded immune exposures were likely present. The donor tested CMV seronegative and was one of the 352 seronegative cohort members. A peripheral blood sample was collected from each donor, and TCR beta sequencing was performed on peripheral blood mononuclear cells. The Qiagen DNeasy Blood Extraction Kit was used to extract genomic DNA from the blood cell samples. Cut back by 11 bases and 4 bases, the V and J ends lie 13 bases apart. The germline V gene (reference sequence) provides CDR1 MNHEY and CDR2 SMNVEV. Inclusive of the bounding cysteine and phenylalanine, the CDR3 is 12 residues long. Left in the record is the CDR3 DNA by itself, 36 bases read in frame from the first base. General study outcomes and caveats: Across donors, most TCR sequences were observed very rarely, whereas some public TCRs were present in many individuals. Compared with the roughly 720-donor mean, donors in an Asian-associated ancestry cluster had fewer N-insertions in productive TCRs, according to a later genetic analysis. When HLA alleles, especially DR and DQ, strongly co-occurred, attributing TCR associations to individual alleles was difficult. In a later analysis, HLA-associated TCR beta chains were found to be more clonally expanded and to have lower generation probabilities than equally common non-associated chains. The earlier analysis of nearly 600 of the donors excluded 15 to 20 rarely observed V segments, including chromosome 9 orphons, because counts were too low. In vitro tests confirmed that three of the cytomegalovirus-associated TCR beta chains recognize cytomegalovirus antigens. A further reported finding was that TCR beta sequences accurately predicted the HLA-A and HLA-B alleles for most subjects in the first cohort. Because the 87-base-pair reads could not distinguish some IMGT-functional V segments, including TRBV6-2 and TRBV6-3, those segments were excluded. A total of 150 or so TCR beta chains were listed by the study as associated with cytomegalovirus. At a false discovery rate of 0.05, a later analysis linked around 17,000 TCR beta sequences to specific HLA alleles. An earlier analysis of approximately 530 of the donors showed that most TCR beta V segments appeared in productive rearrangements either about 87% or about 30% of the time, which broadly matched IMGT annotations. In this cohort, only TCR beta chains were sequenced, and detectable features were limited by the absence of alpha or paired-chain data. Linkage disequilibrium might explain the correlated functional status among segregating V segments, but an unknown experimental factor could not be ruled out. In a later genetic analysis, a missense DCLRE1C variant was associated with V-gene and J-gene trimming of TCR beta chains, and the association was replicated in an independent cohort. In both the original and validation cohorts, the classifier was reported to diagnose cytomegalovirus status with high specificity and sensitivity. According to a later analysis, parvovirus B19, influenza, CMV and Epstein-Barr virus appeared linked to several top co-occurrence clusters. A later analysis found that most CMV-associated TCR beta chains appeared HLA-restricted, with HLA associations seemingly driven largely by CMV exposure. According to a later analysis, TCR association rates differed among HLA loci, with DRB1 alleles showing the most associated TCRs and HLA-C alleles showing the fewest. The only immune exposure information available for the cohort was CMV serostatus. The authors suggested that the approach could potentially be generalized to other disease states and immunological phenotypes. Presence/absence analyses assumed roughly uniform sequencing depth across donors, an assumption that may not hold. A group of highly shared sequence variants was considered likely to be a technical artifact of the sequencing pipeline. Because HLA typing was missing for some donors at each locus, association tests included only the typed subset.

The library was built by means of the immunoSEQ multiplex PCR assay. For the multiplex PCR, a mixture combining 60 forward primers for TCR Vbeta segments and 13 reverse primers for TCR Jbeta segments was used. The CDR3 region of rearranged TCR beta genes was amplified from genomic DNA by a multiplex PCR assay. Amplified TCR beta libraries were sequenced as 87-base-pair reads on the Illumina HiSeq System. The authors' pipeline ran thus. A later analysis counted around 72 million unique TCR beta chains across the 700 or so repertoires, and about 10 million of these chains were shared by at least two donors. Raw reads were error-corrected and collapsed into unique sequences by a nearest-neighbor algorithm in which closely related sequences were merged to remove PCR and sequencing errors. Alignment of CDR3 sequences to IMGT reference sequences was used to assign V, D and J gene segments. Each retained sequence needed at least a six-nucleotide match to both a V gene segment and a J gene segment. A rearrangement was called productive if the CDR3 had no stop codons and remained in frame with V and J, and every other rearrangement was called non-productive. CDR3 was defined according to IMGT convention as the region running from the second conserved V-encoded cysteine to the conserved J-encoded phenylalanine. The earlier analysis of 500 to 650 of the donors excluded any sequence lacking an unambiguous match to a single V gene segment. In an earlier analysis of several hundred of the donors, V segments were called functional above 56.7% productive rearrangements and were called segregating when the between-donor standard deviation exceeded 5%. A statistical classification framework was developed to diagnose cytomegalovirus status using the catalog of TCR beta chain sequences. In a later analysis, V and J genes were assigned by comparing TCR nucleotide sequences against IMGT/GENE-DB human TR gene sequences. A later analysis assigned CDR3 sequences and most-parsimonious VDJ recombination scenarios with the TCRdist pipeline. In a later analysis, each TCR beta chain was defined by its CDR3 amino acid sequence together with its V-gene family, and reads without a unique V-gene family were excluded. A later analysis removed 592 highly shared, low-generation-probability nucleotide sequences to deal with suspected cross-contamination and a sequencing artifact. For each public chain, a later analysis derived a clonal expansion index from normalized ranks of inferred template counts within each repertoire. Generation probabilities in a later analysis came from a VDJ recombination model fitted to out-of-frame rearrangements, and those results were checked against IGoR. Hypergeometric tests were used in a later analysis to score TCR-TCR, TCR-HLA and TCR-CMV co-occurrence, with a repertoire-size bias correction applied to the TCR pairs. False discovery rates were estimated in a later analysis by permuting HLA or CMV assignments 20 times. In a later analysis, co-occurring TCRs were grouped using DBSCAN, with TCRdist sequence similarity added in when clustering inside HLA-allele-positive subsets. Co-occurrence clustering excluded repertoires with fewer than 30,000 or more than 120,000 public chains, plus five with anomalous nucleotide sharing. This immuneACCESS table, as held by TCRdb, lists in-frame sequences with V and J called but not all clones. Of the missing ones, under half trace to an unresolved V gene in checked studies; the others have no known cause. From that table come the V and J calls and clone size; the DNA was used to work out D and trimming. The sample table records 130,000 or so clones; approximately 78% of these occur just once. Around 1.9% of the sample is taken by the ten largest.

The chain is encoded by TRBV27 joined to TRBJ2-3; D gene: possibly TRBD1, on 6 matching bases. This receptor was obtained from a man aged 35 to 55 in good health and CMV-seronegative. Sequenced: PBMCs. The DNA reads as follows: TGTGCCGGAGGACCAGGGGCAGATACGCAGTATTTT. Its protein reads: CAGGPGADTQYF.